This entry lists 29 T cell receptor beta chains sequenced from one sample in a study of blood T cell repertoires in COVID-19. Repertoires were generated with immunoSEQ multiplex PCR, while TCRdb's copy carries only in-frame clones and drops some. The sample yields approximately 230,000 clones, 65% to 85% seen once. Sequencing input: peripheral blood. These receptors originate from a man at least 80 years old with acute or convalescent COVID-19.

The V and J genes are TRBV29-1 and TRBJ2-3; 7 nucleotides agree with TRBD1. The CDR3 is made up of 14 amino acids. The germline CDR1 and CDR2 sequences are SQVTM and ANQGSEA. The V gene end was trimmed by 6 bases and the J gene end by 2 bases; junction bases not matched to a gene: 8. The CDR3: CSVGPGQITDTQYF. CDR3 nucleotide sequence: TGCAGCGTCGGACCGGGACAGATCACAGATACGCAGTATTTT.

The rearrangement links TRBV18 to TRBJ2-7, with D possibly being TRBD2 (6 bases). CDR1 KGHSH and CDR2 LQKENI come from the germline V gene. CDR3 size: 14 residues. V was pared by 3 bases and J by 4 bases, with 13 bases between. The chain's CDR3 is CASSPTRGGYEQYF. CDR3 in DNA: TGTGCCAGCTCACCGACGCGGGGCGGGTACGAGCAGTACTTC.

CDR3 in DNA: TGTGCCAGCAGCTCTGTTAGGGCTAGCGGGAGCGAGCAGTACTTC. This codes for CASSSVRASGSEQYF. This chain links TRBV11-2 with TRBJ2-7, with 10 nucleotides matching TRBD2. The CDR3 runs 15 residues. The V gene's germline CDR1 is SGHAT and CDR2 FQNNGV. Trimming removed 4 bases from V and 6 bases from J; junction bases left unmatched: 9.

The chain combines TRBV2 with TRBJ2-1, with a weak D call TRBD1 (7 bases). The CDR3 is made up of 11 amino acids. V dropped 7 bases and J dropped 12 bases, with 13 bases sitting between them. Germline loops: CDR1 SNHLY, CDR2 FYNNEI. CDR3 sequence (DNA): TGTGCCAGCATGGGGCAGGGGGGGCAGTTCTTC. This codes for CASMGQGGQFF.

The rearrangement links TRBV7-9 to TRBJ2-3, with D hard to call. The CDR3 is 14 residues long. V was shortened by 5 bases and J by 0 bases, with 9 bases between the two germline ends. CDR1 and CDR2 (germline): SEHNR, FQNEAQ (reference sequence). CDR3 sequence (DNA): TGTGCCAGCAGCCAGATTAGCAGCACAGATACGCAGTATTTT. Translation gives CASSQISSTDTQYF. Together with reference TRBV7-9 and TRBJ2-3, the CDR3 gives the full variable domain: DTGVSQNPRHKITKRGQNVTFRCDPISEHNRLYWYRQTLGQGPEFLTYFQNEAQLEKSRLLSDRFSAERPKGSFSTLEIQRTEQGDSAMYLCASSQISSTDTQYFGPGTRLTVL.

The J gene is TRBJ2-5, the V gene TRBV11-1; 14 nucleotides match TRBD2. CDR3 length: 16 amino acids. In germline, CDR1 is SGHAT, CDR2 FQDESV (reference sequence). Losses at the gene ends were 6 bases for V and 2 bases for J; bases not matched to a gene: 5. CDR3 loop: CASRLGLAGGQETQYF. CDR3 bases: TGTGCCAGCAGACTCGGACTAGCGGGGGGTCAAGAGACCCAGTACTTC.

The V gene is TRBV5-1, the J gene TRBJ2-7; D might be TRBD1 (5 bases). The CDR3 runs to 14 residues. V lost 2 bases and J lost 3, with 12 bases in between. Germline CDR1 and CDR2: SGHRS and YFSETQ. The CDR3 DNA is TGCGCCAGCAGCTTACAGGACACTAACTACGAGCAGTACTTC. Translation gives CASSLQDTNYEQYF.

The CDR3 reads CASSLWSNTEAFF. The CDR3, as DNA: TGTGCCAGCAGTTTGTGGAGCAACACTGAAGCTTTCTTT. The chain joins TRBV12-3 or TRBV12-4 to TRBJ1-1; D call uncertain. V was trimmed by 3 bases and J by 2 bases, leaving 7 bases between them. CDR3 length: 13 amino acids.

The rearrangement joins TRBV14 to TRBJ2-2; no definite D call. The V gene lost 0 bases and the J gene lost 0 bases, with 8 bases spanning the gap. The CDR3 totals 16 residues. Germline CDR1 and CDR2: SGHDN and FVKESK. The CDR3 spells CASSQDRVANTGELFF. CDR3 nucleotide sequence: TGTGCCAGCAGCCAAGATCGGGTCGCGAACACCGGGGAGCTGTTTTTT. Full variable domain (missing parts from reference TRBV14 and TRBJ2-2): EAGVTQFPSHSVIEKGQTVTLRCDPISGHDNLYWYRRVMGKEIKFLLHFVKESKQDESGMPNNRFLAERTGGTYSTLKVQPAELEDSGVYFCASSQDRVANTGELFFGEGSRLTVL.

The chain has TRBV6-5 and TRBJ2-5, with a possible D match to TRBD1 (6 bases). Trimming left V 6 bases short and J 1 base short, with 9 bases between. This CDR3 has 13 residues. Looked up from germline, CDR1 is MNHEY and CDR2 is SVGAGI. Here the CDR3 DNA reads TGTGCCAGCAGAACAGGGTTCCAAGAGACCCAGTACTTC. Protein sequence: CASRTGFQETQYF.

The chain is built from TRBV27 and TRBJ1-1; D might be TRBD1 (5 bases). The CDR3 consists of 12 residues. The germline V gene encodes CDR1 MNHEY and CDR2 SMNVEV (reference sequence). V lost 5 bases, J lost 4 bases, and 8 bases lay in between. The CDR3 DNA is TGTGCCAGCAGTGCGGGACGCACTGAAGCTTTCTTT. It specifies CASSAGRTEAFF.

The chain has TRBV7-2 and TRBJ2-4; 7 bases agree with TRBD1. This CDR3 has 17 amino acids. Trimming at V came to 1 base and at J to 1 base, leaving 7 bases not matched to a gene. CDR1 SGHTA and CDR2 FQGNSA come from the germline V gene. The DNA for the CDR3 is TGTGCCAGCAGCTTAGATACGACAGGGAACGCCAAAAACATTCAGTACTTC. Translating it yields CASSLDTTGNAKNIQYF.

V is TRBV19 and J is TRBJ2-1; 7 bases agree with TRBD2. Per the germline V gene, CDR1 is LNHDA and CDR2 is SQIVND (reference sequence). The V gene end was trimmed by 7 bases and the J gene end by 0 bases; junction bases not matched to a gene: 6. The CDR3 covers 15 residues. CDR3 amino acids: CASKKGGSSYNEQFF. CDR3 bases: TGTGCCAGTAAAAAGGGAGGGAGCTCCTACAATGAGCAGTTCTTC.

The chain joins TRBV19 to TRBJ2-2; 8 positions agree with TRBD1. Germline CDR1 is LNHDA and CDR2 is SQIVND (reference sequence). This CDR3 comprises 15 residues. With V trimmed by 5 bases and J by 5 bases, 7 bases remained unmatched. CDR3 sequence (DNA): TGTGCCAGTAGTCCCGACAGGGGTGGTACCGGGGAGCTGTTTTTT. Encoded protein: CASSPDRGGTGELFF. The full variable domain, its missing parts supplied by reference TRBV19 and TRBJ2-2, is DGGITQSPKYLFRKEGQNVTLSCEQNLNHDAMYWYRQDPGQGLRLIYYSQIVNDFQKGDIAEGYSVSREKKESFPLTVTSAQKNPTAFYLCASSPDRGGTGELFFGEGSRLTVL.

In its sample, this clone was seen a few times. CDR3 protein: CASSLDGTGSVQYF. The CDR3 DNA is TGTGCCAGCAGCTTAGACGGGACAGGTTCTGTGCAGTACTTC. The chain uses TRBV7-9 and TRBJ2-7; 8 nucleotides line up with TRBD1. V gave up 1 base and J gave up 9 bases; unmatched junction bases: 8. In germline, CDR1 is SEHNR, CDR2 FQNEAQ (reference sequence). The CDR3 has 14 amino acids.

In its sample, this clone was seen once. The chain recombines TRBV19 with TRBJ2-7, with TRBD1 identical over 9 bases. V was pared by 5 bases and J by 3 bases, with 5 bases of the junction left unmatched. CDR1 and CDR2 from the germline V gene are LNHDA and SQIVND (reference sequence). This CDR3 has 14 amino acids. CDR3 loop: CASSASDRGYEQYF. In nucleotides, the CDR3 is TGTGCCAGTAGTGCATCGGACAGGGGCTACGAGCAGTACTTC.

CDR3 coding DNA: TGCAGCGTTGCTGAGGGTGGAGGGAGCGGCCAACAGTACTTC. Translated, it gives CSVAEGGGSGQQYF. V and J are TRBV29-1 and TRBJ2-7; a possible D gene is TRBD2 (6 bases). The V end was cut by 4 bases, the J end by 10 bases, with 23 bases between. Germline CDR1 SQVTM, CDR2 ANQGSEA. There are 14 residues in the CDR3.

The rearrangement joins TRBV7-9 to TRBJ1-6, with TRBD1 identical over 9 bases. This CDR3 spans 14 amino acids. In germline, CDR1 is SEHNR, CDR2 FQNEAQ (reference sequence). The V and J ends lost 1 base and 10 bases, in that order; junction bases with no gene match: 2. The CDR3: CASSLDRGRSPLHF. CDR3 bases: TGTGCCAGCAGCTTAGACAGGGGGCGATCACCCCTCCACTTT. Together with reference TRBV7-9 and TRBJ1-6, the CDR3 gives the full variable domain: DTGVSQNPRHKITKRGQNVTFRCDPISEHNRLYWYRQTLGQGPEFLTYFQNEAQLEKSRLLSDRFSAERPKGSFSTLEIQRTEQGDSAMYLCASSLDRGRSPLHFGNGTRLTVT.

The CDR3 spells CASTKQGLVYGYTF. The CDR3 DNA reads as TGTGCCAGCACCAAACAGGGTTTAGTGTATGGCTACACCTTC. The chain carries TRBV7-9 and TRBJ1-2, with D maybe TRBD1 (6 bases). Deletions cut 7 bases from V and 5 bases from J, with 17 bases between. The germline CDR1 and CDR2 sequences are SEHNR and FQNEAQ (reference sequence). The CDR3 is 14 residues long.

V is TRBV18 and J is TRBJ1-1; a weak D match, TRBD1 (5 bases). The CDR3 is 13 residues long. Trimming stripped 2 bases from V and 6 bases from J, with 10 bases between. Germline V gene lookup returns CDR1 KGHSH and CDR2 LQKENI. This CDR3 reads CASSPVEGAEAFF. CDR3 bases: TGTGCCAGCTCACCAGTTGAAGGGGCTGAAGCTTTCTTT.

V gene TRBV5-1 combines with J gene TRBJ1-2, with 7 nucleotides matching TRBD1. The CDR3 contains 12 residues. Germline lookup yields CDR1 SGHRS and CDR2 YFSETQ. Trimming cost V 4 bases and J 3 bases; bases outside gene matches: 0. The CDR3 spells CASSGTDYGYTF. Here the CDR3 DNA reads TGCGCCAGCAGCGGGACAGACTATGGCTACACCTTC.

The CDR3 DNA is TGTGCCAGCAGAGAAGGGGGTTGGGGTCAGCCCCAGCATTTT. Its protein product is CASREGGWGQPQHF. The V call is TRBV28, the J call TRBJ1-5; maybe TRBD1 (6 bases). Trimming shortened V by 6 bases and J by 6 bases, and 15 bases separated the two germline ends. There are 14 residues in the CDR3. CDR1 is MDHEN and CDR2 is SYDVKM in the germline V gene. Full variable domain (remainder filled in from reference TRBV28 and TRBJ1-5): DVKVTQSSRYLVKRTGEKVFLECVQDMDHENMFWYRQDPGLGLRLIYFSYDVKMKEKGDIPEGYSVSREKKERFSLILESASTNQTSMYLCASREGGWGQPQHFGDGTRLSIL.

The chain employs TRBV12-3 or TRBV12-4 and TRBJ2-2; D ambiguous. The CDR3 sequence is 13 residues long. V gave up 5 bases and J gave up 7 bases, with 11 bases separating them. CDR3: CASSITTGGELFF. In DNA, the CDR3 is TGTGCCAGCAGTATAACTACGGGCGGGGAGCTGTTTTTT.

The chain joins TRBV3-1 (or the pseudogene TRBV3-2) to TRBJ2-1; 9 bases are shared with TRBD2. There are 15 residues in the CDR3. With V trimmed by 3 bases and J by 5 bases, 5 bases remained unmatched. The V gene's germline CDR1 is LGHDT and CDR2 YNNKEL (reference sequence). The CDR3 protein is CASSQGASGNNEQFF. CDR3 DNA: TGTGCCAGCAGCCAGGGAGCTAGCGGGAACAATGAGCAGTTCTTC.

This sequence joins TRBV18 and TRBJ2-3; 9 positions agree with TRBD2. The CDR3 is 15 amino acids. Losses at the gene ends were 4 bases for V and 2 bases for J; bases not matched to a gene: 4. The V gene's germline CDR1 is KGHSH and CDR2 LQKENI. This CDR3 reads CASSLAGGPTDTQYF. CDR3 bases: TGTGCCAGCTCACTGGCGGGGGGGCCCACAGATACGCAGTATTTT. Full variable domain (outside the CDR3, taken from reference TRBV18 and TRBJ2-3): NAGVMQNPRHLVRRRGQEARLRCSPMKGHSHVYWYRQLPEEGLKFMVYLQKENIIDESGMPKERFSAEFPKEGPSILRIQQVVRGDSAAYFCASSLAGGPTDTQYFGPGTRLTVL.

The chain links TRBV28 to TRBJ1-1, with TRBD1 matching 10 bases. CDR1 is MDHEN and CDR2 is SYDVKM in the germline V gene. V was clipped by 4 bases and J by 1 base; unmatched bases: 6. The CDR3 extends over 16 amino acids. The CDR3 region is CASSSRTGGPNTEAFF. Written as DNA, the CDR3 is TGTGCCAGCAGTTCCCGGACAGGGGGGCCGAACACTGAAGCTTTCTTT. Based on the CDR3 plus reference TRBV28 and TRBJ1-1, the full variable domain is DVKVTQSSRYLVKRTGEKVFLECVQDMDHENMFWYRQDPGLGLRLIYFSYDVKMKEKGDIPEGYSVSREKKERFSLILESASTNQTSMYLCASSSRTGGPNTEAFFGQGTRLTVV.

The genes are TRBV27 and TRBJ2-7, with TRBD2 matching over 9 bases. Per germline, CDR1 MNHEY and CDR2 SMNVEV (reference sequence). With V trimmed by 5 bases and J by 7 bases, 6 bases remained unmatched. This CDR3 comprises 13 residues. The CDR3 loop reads CASSLSGRGEQYF. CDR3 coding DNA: TGTGCCAGCAGTCTTAGCGGGAGAGGAGAGCAGTACTTC.

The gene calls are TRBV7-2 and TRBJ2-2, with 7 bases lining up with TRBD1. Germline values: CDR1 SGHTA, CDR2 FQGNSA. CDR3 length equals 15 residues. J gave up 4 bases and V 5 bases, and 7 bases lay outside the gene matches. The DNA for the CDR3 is TGTGCCAGCAGCCTAAAGGGACAGCCCACCGGGGAGCTGTTTTTT. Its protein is CASSLKGQPTGELFF.

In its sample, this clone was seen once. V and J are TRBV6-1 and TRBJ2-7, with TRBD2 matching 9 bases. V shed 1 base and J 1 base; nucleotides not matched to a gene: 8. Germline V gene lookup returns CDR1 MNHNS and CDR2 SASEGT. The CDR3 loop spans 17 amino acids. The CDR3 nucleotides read TGTGCCAGCAGTGAAGGGCCTTTCCTAGCGGGGTCCTACGAGCAGTACTTC. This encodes CASSEGPFLAGSYEQYF.